This T cell receptor (beta chain) was sequenced during a study of Ad26.COV2.S vaccination and SARS-CoV-2 variants. In the study overall: Ad26.COV2.S given intramuscularly, once or twice 56 days apart. Findings and caveats of the study: Considerable breadth of spike-specific CD8+ and CD4+ T cell responses has reportedly been documented following vaccination. Measurements of TCR breadth and depth may have given underestimates of the total T cell responses. Non-spike TCR breadth was similar in vaccine and placebo recipients.

Concerning this clone: Its specificity is unknown.

Treatment reported: roughly 20 received Ad26.COV2.S at low or high dose, single or two shots; 5 received placebo; per-sample allocation not given. Specimens were obtained on day 63 following the first vaccine or placebo injection. The protocol was immunoSEQ multiplex PCR, while the TCRdb copy is restricted to in-frame clones and leaves out a portion. The table lists about 350,000 clones, approximately 90% of them singletons. Germline CDR1 is MNHEY and CDR2 is SVGEGT. Trimming took off 6 bases at V and 7 bases at J, with 24 bases between the two ends. The length of the CDR3 is 16 residues. The sample was peripheral blood, taken in a trial of Ad26.COV2.S vaccine versus placebo. The V and J genes are TRBV6-2 or TRBV6-3 and TRBJ1-2; possibly TRBD1 for D (6 bases). The origin of this receptor is a person between 18 and 65 years old who received the Ad26.COV2.S COVID-19 vaccine or a placebo. Here the CDR3 reads CASSPGGQWGAPGYTF. CDR3 sequence (DNA): TGTGCCAGCAGCCCGGGAGGACAGTGGGGAGCTCCTGGCTACACCTTC.